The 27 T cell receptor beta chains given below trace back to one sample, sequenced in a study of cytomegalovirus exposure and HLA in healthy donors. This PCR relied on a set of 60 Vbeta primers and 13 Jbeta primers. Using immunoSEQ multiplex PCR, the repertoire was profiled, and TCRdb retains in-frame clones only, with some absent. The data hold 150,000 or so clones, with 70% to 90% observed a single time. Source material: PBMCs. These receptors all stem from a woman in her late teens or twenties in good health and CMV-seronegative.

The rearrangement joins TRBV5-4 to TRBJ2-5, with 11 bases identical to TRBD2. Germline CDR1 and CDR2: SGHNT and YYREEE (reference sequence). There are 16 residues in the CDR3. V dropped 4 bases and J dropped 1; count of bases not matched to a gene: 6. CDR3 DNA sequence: TGTGCCAGCAGCCTCCCGACTAGCGGGACCCAAGAGACCCAGTACTTC. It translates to CASSLPTSGTQETQYF.

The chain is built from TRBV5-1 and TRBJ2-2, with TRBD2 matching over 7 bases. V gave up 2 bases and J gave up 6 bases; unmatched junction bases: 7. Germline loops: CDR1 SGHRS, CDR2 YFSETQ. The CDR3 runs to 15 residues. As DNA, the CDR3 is TGCGCCAGCAGCTTAGGCGGGAGTCTATCCGGGGAGCTGTTTTTT. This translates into CASSLGGSLSGELFF.

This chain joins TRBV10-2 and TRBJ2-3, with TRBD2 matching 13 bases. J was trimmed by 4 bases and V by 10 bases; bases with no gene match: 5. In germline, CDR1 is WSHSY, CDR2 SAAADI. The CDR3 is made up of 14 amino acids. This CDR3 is CAISLAGGADTQYF. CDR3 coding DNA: TGCGCCATCTCACTAGCGGGAGGGGCAGATACGCAGTATTTT.

The CDR3 loop is CASTFGGGNSPLHF. CDR3 nucleotides: TGTGCCAGCACCTTCGGGGGAGGCAATTCACCCCTCCACTTT. The chain links TRBV27 to TRBJ1-6; D might be TRBD1 (5 bases). Germline lookup yields CDR1 MNHEY and CDR2 SMNVEV (reference sequence). Trimming pared 7 bases from V and 7 bases from J, leaving 14 bases between. The CDR3 extends over 14 amino acids.

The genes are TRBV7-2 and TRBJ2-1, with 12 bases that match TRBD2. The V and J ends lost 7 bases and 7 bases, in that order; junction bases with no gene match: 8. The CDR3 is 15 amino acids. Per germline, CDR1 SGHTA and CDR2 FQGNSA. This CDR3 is CASTNLAGGRNEQFF. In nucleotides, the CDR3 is TGTGCCAGCACTAACCTAGCGGGGGGGCGTAATGAGCAGTTCTTC.

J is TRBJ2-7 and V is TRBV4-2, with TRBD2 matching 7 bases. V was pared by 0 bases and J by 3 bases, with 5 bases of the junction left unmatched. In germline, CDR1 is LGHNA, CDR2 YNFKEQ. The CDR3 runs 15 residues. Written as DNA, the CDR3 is TGTGCCAGCAGCCAAGAGCCGGGGGGTGTCTACGAGCAGTACTTC. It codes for CASSQEPGGVYEQYF.

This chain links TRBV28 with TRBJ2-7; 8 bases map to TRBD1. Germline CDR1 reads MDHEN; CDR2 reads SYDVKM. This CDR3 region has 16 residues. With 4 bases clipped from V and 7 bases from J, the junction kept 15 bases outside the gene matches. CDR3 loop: CASSSVGQGPAKEQYF. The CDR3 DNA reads TGTGCCAGCAGTTCCGTCGGACAGGGTCCCGCTAAGGAGCAGTACTTC.

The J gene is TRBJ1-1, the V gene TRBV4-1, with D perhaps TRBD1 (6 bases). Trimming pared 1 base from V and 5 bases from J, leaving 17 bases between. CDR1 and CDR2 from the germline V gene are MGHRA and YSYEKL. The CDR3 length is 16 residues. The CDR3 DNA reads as TGCGCCAGCAGCCAAGTCGGCGGGGGGGCTTGGACTGAAGCTTTCTTT. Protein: CASSQVGGGAWTEAFF.

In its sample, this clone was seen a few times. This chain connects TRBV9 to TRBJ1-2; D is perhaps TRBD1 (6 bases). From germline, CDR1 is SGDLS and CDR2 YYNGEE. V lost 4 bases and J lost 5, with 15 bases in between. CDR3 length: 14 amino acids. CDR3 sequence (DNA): TGTGCCAGCAGCTCGCCAGGGGCAATTTATGGCTACACCTTC. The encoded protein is CASSSPGAIYGYTF.

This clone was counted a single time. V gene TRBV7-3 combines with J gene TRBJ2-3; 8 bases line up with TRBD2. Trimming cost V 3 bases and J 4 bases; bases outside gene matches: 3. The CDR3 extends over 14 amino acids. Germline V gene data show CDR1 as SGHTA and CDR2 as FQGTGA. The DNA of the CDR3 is TGTGCCAGCAGCTTCGGCGGGAGGTCAGATACGCAGTATTTT. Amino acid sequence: CASSFGGRSDTQYF.

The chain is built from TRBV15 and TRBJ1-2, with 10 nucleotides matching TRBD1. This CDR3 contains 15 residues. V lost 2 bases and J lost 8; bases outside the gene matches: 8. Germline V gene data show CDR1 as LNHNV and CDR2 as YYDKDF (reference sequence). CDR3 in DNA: TGTGCCACCAGCAGACTGGGACAGGGGAGCTCGGGCTACACCTTC. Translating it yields CATSRLGQGSSGYTF.

DNA of the CDR3: TGTGCCAGTAGTATAACCCAAAAGGGGGTAGCTTTCTTT. This encodes CASSITQKGVAFF. The chain has TRBV19 and TRBJ1-1; tentative D call: TRBD1 (6 bases). The V gene's germline CDR1 is LNHDA and CDR2 SQIVND (reference sequence). The length of the CDR3 is 13 residues. The germline V and J ends were trimmed by 2 bases and 10 bases, with 14 bases remaining between them.

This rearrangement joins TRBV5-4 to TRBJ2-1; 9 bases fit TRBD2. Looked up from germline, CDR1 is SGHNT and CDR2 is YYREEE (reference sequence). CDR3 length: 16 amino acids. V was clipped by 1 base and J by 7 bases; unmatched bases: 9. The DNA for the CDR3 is TGTGCCAGCAGCTTGACTAGCGGGTTGGCGTCGAATGAGCAGTTCTTC. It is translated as CASSLTSGLASNEQFF.

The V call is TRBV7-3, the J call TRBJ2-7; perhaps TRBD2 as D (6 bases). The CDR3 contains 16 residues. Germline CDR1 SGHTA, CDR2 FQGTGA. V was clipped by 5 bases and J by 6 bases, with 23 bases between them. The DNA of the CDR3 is TGTGCCAGCAGCCCCCCTGTCGAGGGACTCTCTGGCGAGCAGTACTTC. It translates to CASSPPVEGLSGEQYF.

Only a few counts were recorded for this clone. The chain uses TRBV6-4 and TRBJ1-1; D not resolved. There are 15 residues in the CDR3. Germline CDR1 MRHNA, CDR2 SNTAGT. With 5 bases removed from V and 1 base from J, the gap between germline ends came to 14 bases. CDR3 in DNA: TGTGCCAGCAGTAGTAATAGCGATAGGAACACTGAAGCTTTCTTT. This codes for CASSSNSDRNTEAFF.

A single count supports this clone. The CDR3 region has the DNA TGTGCCAGCAGCTTACTAGGAGAGGCCAATCAGCCCCAGCATTTT. It translates to CASSLLGEANQPQHF. The chain joins TRBV7-9 to TRBJ1-5; D ambiguous. V lost 2 bases, J lost 3 bases, and 11 bases lay in between. The CDR3 loop spans 15 amino acids. Germline V lookup: CDR1 SEHNR, CDR2 FQNEAQ (reference sequence).

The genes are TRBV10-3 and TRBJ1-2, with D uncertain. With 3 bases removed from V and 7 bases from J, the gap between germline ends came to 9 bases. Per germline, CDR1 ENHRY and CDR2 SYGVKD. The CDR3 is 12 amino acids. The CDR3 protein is CAISDPRGGYTF. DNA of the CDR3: TGTGCCATCAGTGATCCCAGAGGTGGCTACACCTTC.

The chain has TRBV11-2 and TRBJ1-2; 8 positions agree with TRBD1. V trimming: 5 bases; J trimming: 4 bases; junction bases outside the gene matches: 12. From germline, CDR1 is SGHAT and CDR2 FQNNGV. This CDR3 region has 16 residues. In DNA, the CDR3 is TGTGCCAGCAGCCCCCTGTCGGGACAGGCCGGCTATGGCTACACCTTC. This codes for CASSPLSGQAGYGYTF.

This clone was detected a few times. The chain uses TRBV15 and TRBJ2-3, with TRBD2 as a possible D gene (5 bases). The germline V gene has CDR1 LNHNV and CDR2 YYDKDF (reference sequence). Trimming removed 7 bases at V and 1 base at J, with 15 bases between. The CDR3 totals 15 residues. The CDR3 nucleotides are TGTGCCACCAACCCGGGGTTGACGGGCACAGATACGCAGTATTTT. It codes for CATNPGLTGTDTQYF.

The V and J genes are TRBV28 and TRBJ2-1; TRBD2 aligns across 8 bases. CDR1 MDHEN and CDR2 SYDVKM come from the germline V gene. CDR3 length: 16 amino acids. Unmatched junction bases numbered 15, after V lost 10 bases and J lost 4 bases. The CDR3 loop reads CATLGGAGGDYNEQFF. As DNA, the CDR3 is TGTGCCACCCTAGGGGGTGCCGGGGGGGATTACAATGAGCAGTTCTTC. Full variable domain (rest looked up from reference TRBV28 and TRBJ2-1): DVKVTQSSRYLVKRTGEKVFLECVQDMDHENMFWYRQDPGLGLRLIYFSYDVKMKEKGDIPEGYSVSREKKERFSLILESASTNQTSMYLCATLGGAGGDYNEQFFGPGTRLTVL.

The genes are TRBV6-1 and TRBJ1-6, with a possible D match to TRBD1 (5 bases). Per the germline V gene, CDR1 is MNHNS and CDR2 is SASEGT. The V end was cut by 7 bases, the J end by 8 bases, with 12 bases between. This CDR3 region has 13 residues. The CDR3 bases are TGTGCCAGCATCGCCAGGGTTGATTCACCCCTCCACTTT. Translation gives CASIARVDSPLHF.

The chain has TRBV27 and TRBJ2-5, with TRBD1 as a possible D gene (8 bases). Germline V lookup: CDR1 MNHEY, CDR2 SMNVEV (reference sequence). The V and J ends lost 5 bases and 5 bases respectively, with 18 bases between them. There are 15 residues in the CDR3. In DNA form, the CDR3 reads TGTGCCAGCAGTCTGGAAGGACAGGGAGGGGAGACCCAGTACTTC. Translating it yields CASSLEGQGGETQYF.

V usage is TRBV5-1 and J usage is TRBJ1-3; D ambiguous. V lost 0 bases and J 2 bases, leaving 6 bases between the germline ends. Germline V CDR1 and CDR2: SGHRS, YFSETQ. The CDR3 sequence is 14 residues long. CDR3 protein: CASSLAGTGNTIYF. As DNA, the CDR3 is TGCGCCAGCAGCTTGGCGGGAACTGGAAACACCATATATTTT.

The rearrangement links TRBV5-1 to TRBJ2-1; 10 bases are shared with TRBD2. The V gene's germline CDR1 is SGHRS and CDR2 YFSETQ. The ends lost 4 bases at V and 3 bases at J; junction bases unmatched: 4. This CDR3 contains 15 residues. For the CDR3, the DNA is TGCGCCAGCAGCATTACTAGCGGGGTCTACAATGAGCAGTTCTTC. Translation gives CASSITSGVYNEQFF.

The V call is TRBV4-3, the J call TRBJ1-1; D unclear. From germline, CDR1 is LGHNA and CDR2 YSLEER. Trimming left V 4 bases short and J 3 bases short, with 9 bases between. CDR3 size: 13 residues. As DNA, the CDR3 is TGCGCCAGCAGCCTAAACAGACACACTGAAGCTTTCTTT. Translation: CASSLNRHTEAFF.

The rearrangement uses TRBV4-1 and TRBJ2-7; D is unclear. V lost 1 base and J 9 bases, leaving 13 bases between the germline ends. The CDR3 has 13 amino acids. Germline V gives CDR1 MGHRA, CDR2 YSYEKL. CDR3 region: CASSQVPSSGQYF. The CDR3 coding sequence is TGCGCCAGCAGCCAAGTCCCGTCTTCGGGGCAGTACTTC.

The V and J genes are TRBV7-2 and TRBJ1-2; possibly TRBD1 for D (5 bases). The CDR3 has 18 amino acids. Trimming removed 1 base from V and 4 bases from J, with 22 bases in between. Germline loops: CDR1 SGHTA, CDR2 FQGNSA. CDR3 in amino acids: CASSLEGRGGVGVYGYTF. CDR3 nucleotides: TGTGCCAGCAGCTTAGAGGGCCGGGGGGGAGTGGGGGTCTATGGCTACACCTTC.